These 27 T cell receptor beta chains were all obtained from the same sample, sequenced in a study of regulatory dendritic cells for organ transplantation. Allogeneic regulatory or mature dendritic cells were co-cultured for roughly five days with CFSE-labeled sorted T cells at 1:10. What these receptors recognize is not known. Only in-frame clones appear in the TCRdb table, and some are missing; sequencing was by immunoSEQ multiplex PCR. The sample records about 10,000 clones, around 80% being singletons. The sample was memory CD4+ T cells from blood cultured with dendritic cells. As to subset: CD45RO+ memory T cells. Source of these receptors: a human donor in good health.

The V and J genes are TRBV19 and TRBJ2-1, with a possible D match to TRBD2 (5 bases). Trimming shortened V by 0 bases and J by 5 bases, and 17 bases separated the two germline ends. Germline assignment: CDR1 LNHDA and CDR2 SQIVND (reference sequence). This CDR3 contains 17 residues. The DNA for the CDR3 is TGTGCCAGTAGTATAGACGTTCAAGGACTCCGAAACAATGAGCAGTTCTTC. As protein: CASSIDVQGLRNNEQFF. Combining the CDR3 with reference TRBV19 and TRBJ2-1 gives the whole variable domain DGGITQSPKYLFRKEGQNVTLSCEQNLNHDAMYWYRQDPGQGLRLIYYSQIVNDFQKGDIAEGYSVSREKKESFPLTVTSAQKNPTAFYLCASSIDVQGLRNNEQFFGPGTRLTVL.

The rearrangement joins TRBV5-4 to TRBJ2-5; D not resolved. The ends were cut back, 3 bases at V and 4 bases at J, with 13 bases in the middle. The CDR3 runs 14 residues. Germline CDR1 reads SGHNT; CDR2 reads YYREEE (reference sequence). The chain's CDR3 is CASSWPELGETQYF. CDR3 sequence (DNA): TGTGCCAGCAGCTGGCCCGAGTTGGGAGAGACCCAGTACTTC.

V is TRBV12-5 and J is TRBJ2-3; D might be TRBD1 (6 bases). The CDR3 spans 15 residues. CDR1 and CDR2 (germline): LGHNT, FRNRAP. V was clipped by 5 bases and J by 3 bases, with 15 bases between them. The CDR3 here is CASGVGAGATDTQYF. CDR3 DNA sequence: TGTGCTAGTGGTGTGGGGGCAGGGGCAACAGATACGCAGTATTTT.

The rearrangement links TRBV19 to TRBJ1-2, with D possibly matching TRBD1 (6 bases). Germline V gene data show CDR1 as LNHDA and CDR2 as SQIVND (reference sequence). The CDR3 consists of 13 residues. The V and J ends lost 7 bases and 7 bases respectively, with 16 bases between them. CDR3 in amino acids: CASTPWGLGGYTF. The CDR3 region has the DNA TGTGCCAGTACCCCGTGGGGGCTCGGTGGCTACACCTTC. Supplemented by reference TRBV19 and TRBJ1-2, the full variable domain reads DGGITQSPKYLFRKEGQNVTLSCEQNLNHDAMYWYRQDPGQGLRLIYYSQIVNDFQKGDIAEGYSVSREKKESFPLTVTSAQKNPTAFYLCASTPWGLGGYTFGSGTRLTVV.

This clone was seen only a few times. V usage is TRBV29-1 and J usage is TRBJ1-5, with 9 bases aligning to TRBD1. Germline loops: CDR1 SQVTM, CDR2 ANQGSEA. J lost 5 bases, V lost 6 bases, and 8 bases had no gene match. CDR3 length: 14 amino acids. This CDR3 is CSVKGQGSDQPQHF. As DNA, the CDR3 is TGCAGCGTGAAAGGACAGGGGTCCGATCAGCCCCAGCATTTT.

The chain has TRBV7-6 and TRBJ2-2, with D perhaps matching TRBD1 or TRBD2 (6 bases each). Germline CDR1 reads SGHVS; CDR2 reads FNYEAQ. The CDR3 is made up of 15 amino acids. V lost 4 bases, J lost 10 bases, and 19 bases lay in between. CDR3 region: CASSSKRAPGAELFF. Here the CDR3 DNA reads TGTGCCAGCAGCTCTAAGCGGGCCCCAGGGGCGGAGCTGTTTTTT.

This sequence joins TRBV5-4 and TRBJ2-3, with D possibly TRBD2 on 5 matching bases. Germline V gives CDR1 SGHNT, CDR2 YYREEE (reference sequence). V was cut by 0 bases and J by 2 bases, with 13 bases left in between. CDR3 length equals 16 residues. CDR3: CASSLAEGRDTDTQYF. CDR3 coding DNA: TGTGCCAGCAGCTTGGCCGAGGGAAGGGACACAGATACGCAGTATTTT. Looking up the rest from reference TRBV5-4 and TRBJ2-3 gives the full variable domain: ETGVTQSPTHLIKTRGQQVTLRCSSQSGHNTVSWYQQALGQGPQFIFQYYREEENGRGNFPPRFSGLQFPNYSSELNVNALELDDSALYLCASSLAEGRDTDTQYFGPGTRLTVL.

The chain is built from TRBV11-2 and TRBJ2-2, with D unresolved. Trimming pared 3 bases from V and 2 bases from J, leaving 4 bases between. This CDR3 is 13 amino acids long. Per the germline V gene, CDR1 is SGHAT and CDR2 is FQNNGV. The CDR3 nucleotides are TGTGCCAGCAGCTTTACTAACACCGGGGAGCTGTTTTTT. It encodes CASSFTNTGELFF.

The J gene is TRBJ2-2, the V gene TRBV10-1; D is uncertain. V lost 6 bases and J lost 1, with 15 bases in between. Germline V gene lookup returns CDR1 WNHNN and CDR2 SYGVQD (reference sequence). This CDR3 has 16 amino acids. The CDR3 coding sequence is TGCGCCAGCAGGGCAGCTTCAAGAATGAACACCGGGGAGCTGTTTTTT. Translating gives CASRAASRMNTGELFF.

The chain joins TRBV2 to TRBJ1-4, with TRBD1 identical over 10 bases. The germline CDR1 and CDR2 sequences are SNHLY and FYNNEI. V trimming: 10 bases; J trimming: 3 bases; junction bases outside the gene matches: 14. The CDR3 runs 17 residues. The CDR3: CAIAIRDRGVPNEKLFF. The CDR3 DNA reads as TGTGCCATTGCAATCCGGGACAGGGGCGTCCCTAATGAAAAACTGTTTTTT.

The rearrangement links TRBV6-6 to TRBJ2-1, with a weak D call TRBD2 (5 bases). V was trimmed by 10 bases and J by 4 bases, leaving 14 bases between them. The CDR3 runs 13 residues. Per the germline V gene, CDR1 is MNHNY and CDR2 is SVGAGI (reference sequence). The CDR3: CATTRGWYNEQFF. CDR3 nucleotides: TGTGCCACGACACGGGGTTGGTACAATGAGCAGTTCTTC.

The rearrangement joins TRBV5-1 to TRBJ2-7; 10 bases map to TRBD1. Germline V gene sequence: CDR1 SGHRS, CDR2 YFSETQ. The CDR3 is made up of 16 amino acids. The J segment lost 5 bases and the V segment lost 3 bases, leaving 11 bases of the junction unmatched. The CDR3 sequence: CASSSQYGTGADEQYF. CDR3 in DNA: TGCGCCAGCAGCTCCCAGTATGGGACAGGGGCCGACGAGCAGTACTTC.

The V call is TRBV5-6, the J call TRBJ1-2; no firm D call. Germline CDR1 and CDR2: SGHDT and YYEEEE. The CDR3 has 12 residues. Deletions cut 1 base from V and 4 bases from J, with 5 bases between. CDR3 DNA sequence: TGTGCCAGCAGCTTGACGGGCTATGGCTACACCTTC. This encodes CASSLTGYGYTF.

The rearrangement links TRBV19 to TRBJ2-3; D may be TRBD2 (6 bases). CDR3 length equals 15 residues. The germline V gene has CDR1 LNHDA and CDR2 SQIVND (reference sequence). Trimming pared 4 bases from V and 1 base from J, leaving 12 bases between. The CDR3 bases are TGTGCCAGTAGTACCGGGGGATTCCGCACAGATACGCAGTATTTT. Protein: CASSTGGFRTDTQYF.

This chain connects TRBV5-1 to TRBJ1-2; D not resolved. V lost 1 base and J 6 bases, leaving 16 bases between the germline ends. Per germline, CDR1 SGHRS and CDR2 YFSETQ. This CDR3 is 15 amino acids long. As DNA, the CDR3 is TGCGCCAGCAGCTTGTGGCCAGGTTCGGCGGATGGCTACACCTTC. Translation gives CASSLWPGSADGYTF.

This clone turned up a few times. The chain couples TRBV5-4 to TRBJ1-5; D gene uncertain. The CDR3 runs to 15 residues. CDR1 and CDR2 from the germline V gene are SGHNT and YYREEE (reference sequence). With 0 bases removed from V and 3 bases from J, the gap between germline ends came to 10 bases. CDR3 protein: CASSLDQPDNQPQHF. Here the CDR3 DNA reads TGTGCCAGCAGCTTGGATCAGCCTGACAATCAGCCCCAGCATTTT.

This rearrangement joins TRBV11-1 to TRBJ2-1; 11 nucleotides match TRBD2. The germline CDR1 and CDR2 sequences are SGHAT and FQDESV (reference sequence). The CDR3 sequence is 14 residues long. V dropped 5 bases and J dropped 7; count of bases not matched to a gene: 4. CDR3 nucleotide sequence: TGTGCCAGCAGCCGACTAGCGGGACTGAATGAGCAGTTCTTC. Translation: CASSRLAGLNEQFF.

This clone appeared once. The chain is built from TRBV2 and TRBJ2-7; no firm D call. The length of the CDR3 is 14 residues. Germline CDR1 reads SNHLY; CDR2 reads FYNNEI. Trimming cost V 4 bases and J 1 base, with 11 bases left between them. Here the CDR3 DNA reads TGTGCCAGCAGTGTTGCGTCTATATCCTACGAGCAGTACTTC. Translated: CASSVASISYEQYF.

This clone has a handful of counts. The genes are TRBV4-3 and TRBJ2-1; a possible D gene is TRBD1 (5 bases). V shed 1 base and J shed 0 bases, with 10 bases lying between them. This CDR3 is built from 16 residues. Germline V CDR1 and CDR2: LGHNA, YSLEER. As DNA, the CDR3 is TGCGCCAGCAGCCAAGGAGTGGGGCTCTCCTACAATGAGCAGTTCTTC. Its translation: CASSQGVGLSYNEQFF.

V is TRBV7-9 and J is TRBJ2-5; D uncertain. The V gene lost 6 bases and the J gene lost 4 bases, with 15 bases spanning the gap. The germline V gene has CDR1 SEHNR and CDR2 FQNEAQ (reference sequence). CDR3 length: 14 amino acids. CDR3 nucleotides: TGTGCCAGCAGTCAAATATCCCTAGGAGAGACCCAGTACTTC. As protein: CASSQISLGETQYF.

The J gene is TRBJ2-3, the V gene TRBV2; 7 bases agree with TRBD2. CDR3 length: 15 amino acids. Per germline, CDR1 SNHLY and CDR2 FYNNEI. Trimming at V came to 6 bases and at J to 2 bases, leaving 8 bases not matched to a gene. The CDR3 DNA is TGTGCCAGCAGCTTGGAGGCGGGAGACACAGATACGCAGTATTTT. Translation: CASSLEAGDTDTQYF.

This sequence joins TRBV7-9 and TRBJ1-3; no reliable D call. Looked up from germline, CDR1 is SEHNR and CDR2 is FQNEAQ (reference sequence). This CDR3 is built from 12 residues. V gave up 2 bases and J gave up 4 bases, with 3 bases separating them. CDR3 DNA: TGTGCCAGCAGCTTAATCGGAAACACCATATATTTT. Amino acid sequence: CASSLIGNTIYF.

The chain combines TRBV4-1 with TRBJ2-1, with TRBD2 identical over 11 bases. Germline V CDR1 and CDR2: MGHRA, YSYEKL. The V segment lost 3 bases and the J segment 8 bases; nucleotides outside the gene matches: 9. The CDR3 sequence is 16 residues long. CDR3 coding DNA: TGCGCCAGCAGCCAGGCGACTAGCGGGATGGTCTATGAGCAGTTCTTC. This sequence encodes CASSQATSGMVYEQFF.

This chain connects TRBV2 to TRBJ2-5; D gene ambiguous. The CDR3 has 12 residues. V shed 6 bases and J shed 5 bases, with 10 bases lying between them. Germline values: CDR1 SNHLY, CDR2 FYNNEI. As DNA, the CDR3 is TGTGCCAGCAGCCGGTCTGGGGAGACCCAGTACTTC. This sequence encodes CASSRSGETQYF.

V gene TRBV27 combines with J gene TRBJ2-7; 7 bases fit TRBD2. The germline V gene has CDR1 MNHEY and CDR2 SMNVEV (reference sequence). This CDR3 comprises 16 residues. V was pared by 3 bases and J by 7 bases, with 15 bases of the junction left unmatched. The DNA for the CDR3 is TGTGCCAGCAGTTTTGGGAGGGCGCGGAGGAAGGAGGAGCAGTACTTC. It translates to CASSFGRARRKEEQYF.

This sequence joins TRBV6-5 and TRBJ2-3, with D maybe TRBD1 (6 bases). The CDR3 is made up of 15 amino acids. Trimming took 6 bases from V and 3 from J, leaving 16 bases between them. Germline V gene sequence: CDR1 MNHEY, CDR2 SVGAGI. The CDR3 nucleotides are TGTGCCAGCAGCCGAGGGGGTTATAGGACAGATACGCAGTATTTT. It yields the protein CASSRGGYRTDTQYF.

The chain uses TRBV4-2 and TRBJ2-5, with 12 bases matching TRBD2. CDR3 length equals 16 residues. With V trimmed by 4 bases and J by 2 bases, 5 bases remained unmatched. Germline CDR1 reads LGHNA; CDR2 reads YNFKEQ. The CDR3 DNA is TGTGCCAGCAGCCGCCAGACTAGCGGGGGACAAGAGACCCAGTACTTC. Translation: CASSRQTSGGQETQYF.